The clone carrying this T cell receptor (beta chain) appeared many times. The antigen is not known. This sample stems from a study of CD8 T cells in ankylosing spondylitis. The study's findings and limits: A TCR beta motif of several highly homologous variants appeared characteristic of ankylosing spondylitis blood.

The CDR3 covers 13 residues. V was shortened by 6 bases and J by 7 bases, with 13 bases between the two germline ends. Each CDR3 protein gets one entry after TCRdb re-called the 5' RACE reads with MiXCR. The sample holds some 700,000 distinct CDR3 sequences, around 20% seen once. This receptor was taken from a male donor with ankylosing spondylitis. V usage is TRBV12-3 or TRBV12-4 and J usage is TRBJ1-3; TRBD1 might be the D (5 bases). Material for sequencing was blood, either unsorted or a sorted T cell fraction (not recorded which). The CDR3 DNA sequence: TGTGCCAGCAGCTTGTTAGGGGTGAACACCATATATTTT. Protein sequence: CASSLLGVNTIYF.